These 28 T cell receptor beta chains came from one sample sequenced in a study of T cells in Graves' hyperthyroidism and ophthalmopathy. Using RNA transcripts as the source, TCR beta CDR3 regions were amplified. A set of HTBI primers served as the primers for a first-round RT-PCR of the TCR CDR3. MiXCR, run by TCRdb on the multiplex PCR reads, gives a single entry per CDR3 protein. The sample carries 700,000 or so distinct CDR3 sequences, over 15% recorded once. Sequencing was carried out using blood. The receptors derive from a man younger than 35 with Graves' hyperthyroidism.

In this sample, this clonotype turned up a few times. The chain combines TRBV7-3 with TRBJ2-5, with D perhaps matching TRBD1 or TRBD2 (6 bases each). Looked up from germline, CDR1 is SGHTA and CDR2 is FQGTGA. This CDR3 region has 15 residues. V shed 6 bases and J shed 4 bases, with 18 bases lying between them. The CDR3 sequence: CASSSVGGRGETQYF. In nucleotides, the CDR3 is TGTGCCAGCAGTTCCGTCGGGGGCAGAGGAGAGACCCAGTACTTC.

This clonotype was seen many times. The CDR3 is CSARSEGTGVYEQYF. The CDR3 nucleotides are TGCAGTGCTAGATCTGAAGGGACTGGGGTCTACGAGCAGTACTTC. The chain uses TRBV20-1 and TRBJ2-7, with D maybe TRBD2 (6 bases). CDR1 is DFQATT, CDR2 SNEGSKA, per germline (reference sequence). Trimming left V 2 bases short and J 3 bases short, with 17 bases between. The CDR3 covers 15 residues.

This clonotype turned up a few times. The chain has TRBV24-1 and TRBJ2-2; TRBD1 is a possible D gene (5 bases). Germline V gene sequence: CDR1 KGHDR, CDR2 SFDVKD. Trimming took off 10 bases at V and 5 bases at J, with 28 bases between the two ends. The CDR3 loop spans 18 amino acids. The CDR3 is CATLGPLGGPSGTGELFF. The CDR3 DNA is TGTGCCACATTGGGGCCCTTGGGCGGACCTTCCGGGACCGGGGAGCTGTTTTTT.

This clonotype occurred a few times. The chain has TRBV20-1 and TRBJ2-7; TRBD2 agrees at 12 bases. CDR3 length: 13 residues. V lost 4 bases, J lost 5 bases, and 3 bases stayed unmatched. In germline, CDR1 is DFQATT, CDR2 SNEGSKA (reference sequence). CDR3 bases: TGCAGTGCTACGAGACTAGCGGGAGACGAGCAGTACTTC. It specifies CSATRLAGDEQYF.

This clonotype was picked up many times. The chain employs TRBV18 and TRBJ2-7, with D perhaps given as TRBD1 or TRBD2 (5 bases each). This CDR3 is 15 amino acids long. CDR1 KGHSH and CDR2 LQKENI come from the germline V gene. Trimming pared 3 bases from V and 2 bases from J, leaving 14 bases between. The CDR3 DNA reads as TGTGCCAGCTCACCCCTCCCGGTGGGACCCTACGAGCAGTACTTC. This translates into CASSPLPVGPYEQYF.

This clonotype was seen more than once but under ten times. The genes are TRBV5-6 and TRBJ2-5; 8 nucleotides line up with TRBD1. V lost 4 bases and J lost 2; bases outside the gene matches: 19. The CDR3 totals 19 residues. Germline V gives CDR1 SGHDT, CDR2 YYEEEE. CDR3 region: CASSKDRVTSWQGQETQYF. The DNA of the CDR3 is TGTGCCAGCAGCAAGGACAGGGTAACTAGCTGGCAAGGGCAAGAGACCCAGTACTTC.

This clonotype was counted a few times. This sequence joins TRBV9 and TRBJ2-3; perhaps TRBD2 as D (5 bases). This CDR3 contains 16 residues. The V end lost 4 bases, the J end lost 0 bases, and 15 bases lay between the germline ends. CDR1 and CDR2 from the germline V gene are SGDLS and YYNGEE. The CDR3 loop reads CASSPRESSSTDTQYF. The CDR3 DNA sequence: TGTGCCAGCAGCCCGAGGGAGAGTTCTAGCACAGATACGCAGTATTTT.

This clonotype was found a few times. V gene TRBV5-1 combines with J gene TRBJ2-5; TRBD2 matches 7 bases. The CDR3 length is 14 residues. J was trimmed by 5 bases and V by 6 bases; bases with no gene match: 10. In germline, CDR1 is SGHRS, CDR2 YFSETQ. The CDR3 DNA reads TGCGCCAGCAAGTTTGGCGGGAGCAGGGAGACCCAGTACTTC. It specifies CASKFGGSRETQYF. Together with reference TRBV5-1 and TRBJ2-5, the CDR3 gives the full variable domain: KAGVTQTPRYLIKTRGQQVTLSCSPISGHRSVSWYQQTPGQGLQFLFEYFSETQRNKGNFPGRFSGRQFSNSRSEMNVSTLELGDSALYLCASKFGGSRETQYFGPGTRLLVL.

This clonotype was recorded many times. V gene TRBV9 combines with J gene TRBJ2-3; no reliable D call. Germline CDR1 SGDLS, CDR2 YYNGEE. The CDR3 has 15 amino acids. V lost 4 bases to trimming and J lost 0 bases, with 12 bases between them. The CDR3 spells CASSSGSASTDTQYF. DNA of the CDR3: TGTGCCAGCAGCTCGGGCAGCGCCAGCACAGATACGCAGTATTTT.

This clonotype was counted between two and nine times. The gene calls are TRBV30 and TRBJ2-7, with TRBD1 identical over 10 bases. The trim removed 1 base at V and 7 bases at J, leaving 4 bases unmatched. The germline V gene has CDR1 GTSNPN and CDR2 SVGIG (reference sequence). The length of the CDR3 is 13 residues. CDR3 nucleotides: TGTGCCTGGAGTGGACAGGGGGCGTTGGAGCAGTACTTC. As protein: CAWSGQGALEQYF.

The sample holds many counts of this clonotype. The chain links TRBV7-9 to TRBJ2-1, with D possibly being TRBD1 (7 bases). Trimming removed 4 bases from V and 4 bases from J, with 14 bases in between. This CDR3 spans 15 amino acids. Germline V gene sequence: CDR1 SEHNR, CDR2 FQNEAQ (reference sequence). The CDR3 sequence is CASSSRGTVYNEQFF. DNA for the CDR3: TGTGCCAGCAGCTCACGCGGGACAGTATACAATGAGCAGTTCTTC.

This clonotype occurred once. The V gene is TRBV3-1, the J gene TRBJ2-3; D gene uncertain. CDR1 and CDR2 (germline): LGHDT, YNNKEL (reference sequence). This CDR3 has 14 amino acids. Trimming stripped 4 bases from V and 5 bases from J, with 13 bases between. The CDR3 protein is CASSLGLTGDTQYF. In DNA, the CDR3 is TGTGCCAGCAGCCTGGGGTTGACTGGAGATACGCAGTATTTT.

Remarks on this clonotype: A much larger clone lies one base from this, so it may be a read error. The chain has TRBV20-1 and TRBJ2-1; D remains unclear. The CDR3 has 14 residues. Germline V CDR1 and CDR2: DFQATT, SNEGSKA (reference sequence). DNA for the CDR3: TGCAGTGGCCGTAAGTCTCGCACGACGGGTGAGCAGCTCTTC. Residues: CSGRKSRTTGEQLF.

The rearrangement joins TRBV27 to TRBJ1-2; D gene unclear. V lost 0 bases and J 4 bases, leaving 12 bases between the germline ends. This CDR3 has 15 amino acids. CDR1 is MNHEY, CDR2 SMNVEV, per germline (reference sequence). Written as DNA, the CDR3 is TGTGCCAGCAGTTTATCGGGAACAGCCCTCTATGGCTACACCTTC. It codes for CASSLSGTALYGYTF.

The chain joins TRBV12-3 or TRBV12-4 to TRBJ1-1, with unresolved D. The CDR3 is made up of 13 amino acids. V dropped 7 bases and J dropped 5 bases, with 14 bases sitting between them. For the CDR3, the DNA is TGTGCCAGCATCCCATGGGCGGCGACTGAAGCTTTCTTT. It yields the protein CASIPWAATEAFF.

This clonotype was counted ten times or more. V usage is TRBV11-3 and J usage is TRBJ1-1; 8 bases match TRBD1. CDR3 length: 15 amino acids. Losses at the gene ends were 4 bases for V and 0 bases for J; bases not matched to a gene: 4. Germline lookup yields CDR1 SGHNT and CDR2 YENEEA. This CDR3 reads CASSSGTGLNTEAFF. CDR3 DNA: TGTGCCAGCAGCTCCGGGACAGGACTGAACACTGAAGCTTTCTTT.

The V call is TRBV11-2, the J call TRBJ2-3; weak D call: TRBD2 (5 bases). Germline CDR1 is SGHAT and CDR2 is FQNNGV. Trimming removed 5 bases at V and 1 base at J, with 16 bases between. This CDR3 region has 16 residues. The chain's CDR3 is CASSLHGGKRTDTQYF. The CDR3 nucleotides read TGTGCCAGCAGCCTCCATGGAGGCAAACGCACAGATACGCAGTATTTT.

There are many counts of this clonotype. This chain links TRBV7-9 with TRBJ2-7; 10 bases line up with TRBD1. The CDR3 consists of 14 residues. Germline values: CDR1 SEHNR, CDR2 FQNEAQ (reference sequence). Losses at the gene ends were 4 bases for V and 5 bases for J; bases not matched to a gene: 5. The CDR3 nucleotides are TGTGCCAGCAGCTGGGGACAGGGGCCTGACGAGCAGTACTTC. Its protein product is CASSWGQGPDEQYF.

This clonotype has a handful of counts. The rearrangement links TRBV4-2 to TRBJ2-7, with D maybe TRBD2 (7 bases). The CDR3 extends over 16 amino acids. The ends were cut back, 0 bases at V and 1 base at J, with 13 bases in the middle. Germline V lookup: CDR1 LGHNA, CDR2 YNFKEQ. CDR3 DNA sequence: TGTGCCAGCAGCCAAGATACAGGGCGGGAGTCCTACGAGCAGTACTTC. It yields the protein CASSQDTGRESYEQYF.

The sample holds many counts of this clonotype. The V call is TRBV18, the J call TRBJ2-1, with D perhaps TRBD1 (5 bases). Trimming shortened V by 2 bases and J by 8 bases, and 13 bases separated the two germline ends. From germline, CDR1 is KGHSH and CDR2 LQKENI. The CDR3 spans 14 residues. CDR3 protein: CASSPGAGTDEQFF. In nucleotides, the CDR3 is TGTGCCAGCTCACCAGGGGCCGGAACAGATGAGCAGTTCTTC.

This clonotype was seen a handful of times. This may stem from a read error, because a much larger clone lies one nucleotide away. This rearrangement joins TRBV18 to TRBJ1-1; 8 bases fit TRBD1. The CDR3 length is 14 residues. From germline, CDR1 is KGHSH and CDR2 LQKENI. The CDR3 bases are TGTACCAGCTCATCGACAGGGGTGAACACTGAAGCTTTCTTT. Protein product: CTSSSTGVNTEAFF.

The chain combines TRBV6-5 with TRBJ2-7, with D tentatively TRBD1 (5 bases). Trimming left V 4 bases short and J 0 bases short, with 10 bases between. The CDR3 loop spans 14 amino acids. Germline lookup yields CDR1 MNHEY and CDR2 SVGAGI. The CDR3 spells CASSWGRYSYEQYF. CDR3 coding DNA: TGTGCCAGCAGTTGGGGCCGGTACTCCTACGAGCAGTACTTC.

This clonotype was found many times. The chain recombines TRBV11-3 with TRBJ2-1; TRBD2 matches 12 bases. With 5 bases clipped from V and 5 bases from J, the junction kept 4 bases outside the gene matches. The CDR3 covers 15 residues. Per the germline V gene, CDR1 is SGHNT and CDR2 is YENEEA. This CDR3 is CASSTTSGRHNEQFF. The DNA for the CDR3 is TGTGCCAGCAGCACAACTAGCGGGAGGCACAATGAGCAGTTCTTC.

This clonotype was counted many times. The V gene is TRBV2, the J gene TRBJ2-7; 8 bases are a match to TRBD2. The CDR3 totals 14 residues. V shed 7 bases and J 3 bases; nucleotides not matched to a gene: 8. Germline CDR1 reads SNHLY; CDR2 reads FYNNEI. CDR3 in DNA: TGTGCCAGCATCAGCGGGAGCGGTTACTACGAGCAGTACTTC. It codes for CASISGSGYYEQYF.

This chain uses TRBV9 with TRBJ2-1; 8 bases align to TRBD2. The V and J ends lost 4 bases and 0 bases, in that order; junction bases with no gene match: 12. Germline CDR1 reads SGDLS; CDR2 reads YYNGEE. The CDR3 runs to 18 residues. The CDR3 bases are TGTGCCAGCAGCTCAAGCGGGAGCGCTCCTTCCTCCTACAATGAGCAGTTCTTC. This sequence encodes CASSSSGSAPSSYNEQFF.

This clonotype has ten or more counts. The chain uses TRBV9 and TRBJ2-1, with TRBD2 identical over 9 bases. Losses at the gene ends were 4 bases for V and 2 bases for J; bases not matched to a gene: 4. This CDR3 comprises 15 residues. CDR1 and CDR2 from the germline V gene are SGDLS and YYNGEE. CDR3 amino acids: CASSRSGRPYNEQFF. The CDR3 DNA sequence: TGTGCCAGCAGCCGTAGCGGGAGACCCTACAATGAGCAGTTCTTC.

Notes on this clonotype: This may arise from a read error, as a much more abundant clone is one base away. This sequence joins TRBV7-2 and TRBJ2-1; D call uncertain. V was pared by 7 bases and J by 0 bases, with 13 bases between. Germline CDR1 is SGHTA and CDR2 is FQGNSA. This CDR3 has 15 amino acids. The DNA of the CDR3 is TGTGCCAGCACCATACGAAGGAGCTCCTACAATGAGCAGTTCTTC. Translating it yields CASTIRRSSYNEQFF.

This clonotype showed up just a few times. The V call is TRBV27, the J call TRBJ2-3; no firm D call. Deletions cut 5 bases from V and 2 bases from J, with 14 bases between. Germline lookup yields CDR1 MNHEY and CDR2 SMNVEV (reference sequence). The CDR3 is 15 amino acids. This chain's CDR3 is CASSPRRGHTDTQYF. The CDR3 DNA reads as TGTGCCAGCAGTCCCCGAAGAGGCCACACAGATACGCAGTATTTT.